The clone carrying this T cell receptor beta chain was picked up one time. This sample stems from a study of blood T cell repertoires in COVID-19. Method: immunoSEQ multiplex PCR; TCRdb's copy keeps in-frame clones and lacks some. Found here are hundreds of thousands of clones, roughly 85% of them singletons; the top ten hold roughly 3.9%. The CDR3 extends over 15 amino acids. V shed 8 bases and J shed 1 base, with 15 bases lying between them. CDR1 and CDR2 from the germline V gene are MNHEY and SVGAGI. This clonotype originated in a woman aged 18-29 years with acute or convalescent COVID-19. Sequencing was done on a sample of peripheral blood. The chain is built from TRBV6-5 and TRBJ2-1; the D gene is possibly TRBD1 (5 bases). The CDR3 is CASGAEALSYNEQFF. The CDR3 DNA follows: TGTGCCAGCGGGGCTGAGGCTTTGTCCTACAATGAGCAGTTCTTC.